These 13 T cell receptor beta chains were sequenced from one sample in a study of T cell repertoires in cytomegalovirus infection. In TCRdb, the reads were re-called with MiXCR into one record per CDR3 protein. The sample holds some 450,000 distinct CDR3 sequences, 30% to 40% seen once. Sequenced input: PBMCs. The origin of the receptors is a human donor in good health (CMV status not recorded). Some clones in this sample may be carry-over from other donors' samples.

This chain links TRBV6-6 with TRBJ2-7; D is unclear. The CDR3 runs to 15 residues. The germline V gene encodes CDR1 MNHNY and CDR2 SVGAGI (reference sequence). The V end was cut by 2 bases, the J end by 0 bases, with 11 bases between. The CDR3, as DNA: TGTGCCAGCAGTTACGCGGCAGGTAGCTCCTACGAGCAGTACTTC. Protein: CASSYAAGSSYEQYF.

Regarding this clonotype: A read error may produce the germline difference seen at one junction end. The chain has TRBV11-2 and TRBJ2-5; the D gene is possibly TRBD1 (5 bases). Germline V lookup: CDR1 SGHAT, CDR2 FQNNGV. The CDR3 sequence is 16 residues long. CDR3 coding DNA: TGTGCCAGCAGCTTAGGGACACGACCGTACCACGAGACCCAGTCCTTC. Its translation: CASSLGTRPYHETQSF.

Worth noting for this clonotype: Here the CDR3 omits its conserved ending phenylalanine or tryptophan, so a read error is the likely source. The DNA is omitted, as the CDR3 cannot be located on it reliably, and the CDR3 follows TCRdb's listing. The chain couples TRBV7-2 to TRBJ2-5; TRBD1 is the table's D call, not checked against the DNA. The CDR3 adds up to 14 amino acids, both ends counted. The germline V gene encodes CDR1 SGHTA and CDR2 FQGNSA. CDR3 protein: CASSLGTAEETRYC.

The chain recombines TRBV7-8 with TRBJ2-1; D is possibly TRBD1 (6 bases). The CDR3 totals 15 residues. V shed 5 bases and J shed 1 base, with 12 bases lying between them. The germline V gene encodes CDR1 SGHVS and CDR2 FQNEAQ. CDR3 coding DNA: TGTGCCAGCAGCCTGCAGGGGATGTCCTACAATGAGCAGTTCTTC. Its protein is CASSLQGMSYNEQFF.

The chain employs TRBV29-1 and TRBJ2-1; maybe TRBD2 (5 bases). Germline V CDR1 and CDR2: SQVTM, ANQGSEA. Trimming removed 3 bases at V and 9 bases at J, with 9 bases between. The CDR3 runs 11 residues. CDR3 sequence: CSVDNGIEQFF. In nucleotides, the CDR3 is TGCAGCGTTGACAACGGGATTGAGCAGTTCTTC.

This clonotype was picked up a small number of times. V is TRBV15 and J is TRBJ2-1; D could derive from TRBD1 or TRBD2 (6 bases each). The germline V and J ends were trimmed by 0 bases and 2 bases, with 17 bases remaining between them. Germline CDR1 is LNHNV and CDR2 is YYDKDF (reference sequence). The CDR3 totals 18 residues. The CDR3 region has the DNA TGTGCCACCAGCAGAGACGCCCGCCCCCGGGGGCCCTACAATGAGCAGTTCTTC. This encodes CATSRDARPRGPYNEQFF.

The V and J genes are TRBV7-9 and TRBJ1-1; the D gene is possibly TRBD1 (5 bases). CDR1 SEHNR and CDR2 FQNEAQ come from the germline V gene (reference sequence). The V gene lost 5 bases and the J gene lost 1 base, with 17 bases spanning the gap. This CDR3 spans 16 amino acids. In nucleotides, the CDR3 is TGTGCCAGCAGCCCCACCCGAGCCGGGGGGAACACTGAAGCTTTCTTT. This translates into CASSPTRAGGNTEAFF.

The gene calls are TRBV12-3 or TRBV12-4 and TRBJ2-2; perhaps TRBD2 as D (5 bases). V was pared by 3 bases and J by 6 bases, with 11 bases between. There are 14 residues in the CDR3. Here the CDR3 reads CASSFAGWSGELFF. Here the CDR3 DNA reads TGTGCCAGCAGTTTCGCGGGTTGGTCCGGGGAGCTGTTTTTT.

CDR3 DNA sequence: TGTGCCAGCAGCCGGGACAGGCAAGAAGCTTTCTTT. This encodes CASSRDRQEAFF. The rearrangement links TRBV7-8 to TRBJ1-1, with 8 bases matching TRBD1. V dropped 5 bases and J dropped 8; count of bases not matched to a gene: 4. CDR1 is SGHVS, CDR2 FQNEAQ, per germline. This CDR3 contains 12 residues.

This clonotype was observed a handful of times. The gene calls are TRBV25-1 and TRBJ1-4, with a possible D match to TRBD1 (6 bases). The CDR3 length is 17 residues. Trimming stripped 3 bases from V and 0 bases from J, with 14 bases between. Germline V CDR1 and CDR2: MGHDK, SYGVNS. The CDR3 region has the DNA TGTGCCAGCAGTGAGGGGGCAGGAACTGCAACTAATGAAAAACTGTTTTTT. It is translated as CASSEGAGTATNEKLFF.

This clonotype was found a few times. The chain employs TRBV5-1 and TRBJ2-6; D may be TRBD2 (6 bases). Deletions cut 3 bases from V and 2 bases from J, with 15 bases between. Germline values: CDR1 SGHRS, CDR2 YFSETQ. The CDR3 has 17 amino acids. CDR3 region: CASSSGDSFTGANVLTF. Here the CDR3 DNA reads TGCGCCAGCAGCTCCGGGGACTCGTTTACTGGGGCCAACGTCCTGACTTTC. Full variable domain (outside the CDR3, taken from reference TRBV5-1 and TRBJ2-6): KAGVTQTPRYLIKTRGQQVTLSCSPISGHRSVSWYQQTPGQGLQFLFEYFSETQRNKGNFPGRFSGRQFSNSRSEMNVSTLELGDSALYLCASSSGDSFTGANVLTFGAGSRLTVL.

This clonotype occurred a few times. The CDR3 nucleotides are TGCGCCAGCAGCTTTATAGGGGGCGCTGCCTACAATGAGCAGTTCTTC. It codes for CASSFIGGAAYNEQFF. The V call is TRBV5-1, the J call TRBJ2-1; the match to TRBD1 covers 7 bases. V dropped 2 bases and J dropped 2; count of bases not matched to a gene: 7. The CDR3 spans 16 residues. The germline CDR1 and CDR2 sequences are SGHRS and YFSETQ.

This clonotype was counted between two and nine times. The chain has TRBV6-1 and TRBJ1-2, with D possibly TRBD1 on 6 matching bases. CDR1 and CDR2 from the germline V gene are MNHNS and SASEGT. V was shortened by 6 bases and J by 10 bases, with 15 bases between the two germline ends. The CDR3 is 12 amino acids. CDR3 residues: CASSPGRGDYTF. For the CDR3, the DNA is TGTGCCAGCAGCCCCGGGAGGGGGGACTACACCTTC.